The clone carrying this TCR beta chain has just a few counts. Its target is not known. The protocol was immunoSEQ multiplex PCR, while the TCRdb copy is restricted to in-frame clones and leaves out a portion. The sample lists fewer than 110,000 clones, around 87% occurring once. Second-dose schedules of about 4 or about 12 weeks were combined. The germline V gene has CDR1 MNHEY and CDR2 SVGAGI. The CDR3 has 13 residues. Trimming cost V 2 bases and J 5 bases, with 7 bases left between them. This sample is part of a study of T cell responses to AZD1222 COVID-19 vaccine. General study results and limits: Among those given AZD1222, only six were seropositive at baseline.

The sequence was collected from an adult who received the AZD1222 COVID-19 vaccine. The sample consisted of peripheral blood, taken 28 days after the second AZD1222 dose. The chain employs TRBV6-5 and TRBJ2-1, with D hard to call. The CDR3 reads CASSYLTNNEQFF. CDR3 nucleotide sequence: TGTGCCAGCAGTTACCTTACTAACAATGAGCAGTTCTTC.